These T cell receptor beta chains were read from a single sample in a study of human T cells and chemical hapten exposure. TCRdb ran MiXCR on the RACE reads and lists one entry per CDR3 protein. The profile shows fewer than 300,000 distinct CDR3 sequences, around 7.7% of them singletons. The sequenced sample was whole blood, obtained in connection with sensitization to the hapten diphenylcyclopropenone (DPC). These receptors all come from a man aged 18-30 years with alopecia areata. Some clones in this sample may be carry-over from other donors' samples. The CDR3 runs from the conserved cysteine through the conserved F or W. Fields, in order: D gene, clone size, J gene, V gene, CDR3 protein, CDR3 DNA. The D gene is left open where the match is weak. Only some rows state a clone size, as once, few, many or a class for expanded clones.

>TRBD1|few|TRBJ1-1|TRBV29-1
CSVEQGAAEAFF
TGCAGCGTTGAACAGGGGGCGGCTGAAGCTTTCTTT
>.|many|TRBJ1-2|TRBV7-2
CASSLVGENYGYTF
TGTGCCAGCAGCTTAGTGGGGGAGAACTATGGCTACACCTTC
>TRBD1|few|TRBJ1-1|TRBV29-1
CSVESGTGGTEAFF
TGCAGCGTCGAATCCGGGACAGGGGGCACTGAAGCTTTCTTT
>TRBD2|.|TRBJ2-2|TRBV7-2
CASSPGLAGANTGELFF
TGTGCCAGCAGCCCAGGACTAGCGGGGGCGAACACCGGGGAGCTGTTTTTT
>TRBD2|few|TRBJ2-1|TRBV7-9
CASSGTSGGPNEQFF
TGTGCCAGCAGCGGGACTAGCGGGGGGCCCAATGAGCAGTTCTTC
>.|.|TRBJ2-7|TRBV2
CASSEGEKGEQYF
TGTGCCAGCAGTGAGGGGGAGAAGGGCGAGCAGTACTTC
>.|many|TRBJ1-1|TRBV7-2
CASSLERETEAFF
TGTGCCAGCAGCTTAGAGAGGGAGACTGAAGCTTTCTTT
>.|.|TRBJ2-7|TRBV20-1
CSAREGSYEQYF
TGCAGTGCTAGAGAGGGGTCCTACGAGCAGTACTTC
>.|.|TRBJ2-3|TRBV6-2/TRBV6-3
CASSSNLWEQYF
TGTGCCAGCAGTTCAAACTTGTGGGAGCAGTATTTT
>.|few|TRBJ2-3|TRBV10-3
CAISESRASSTDTQYF
TGTGCCATCAGTGAGTCGAGGGCTTCTAGCACAGATACGCAGTATTTT
>TRBD1|many|TRBJ2-2|TRBV6-4
CASSPGQGDTGELFF
TGTGCCAGCAGCCCCGGACAGGGGGACACCGGGGAGCTGTTTTTT
>.|many|TRBJ1-5|TRBV12-3/TRBV12-4
CASSFTGANQPQHF
TGTGCCAGCAGTTTTACCGGGGCGAATCAGCCCCAGCATTTT
>.|.|TRBJ2-5|TRBV20-1
CSARSETQYF
TGCAGTGCTAGGAGTGAGACCCAGTACTTC
>.|.|TRBJ1-1|TRBV6-2/TRBV6-3
CASSYGETEAFF
TGTGCCAGCAGTTATGGGGAAACTGAAGCTTTCTTT
>.|.|TRBJ2-3|TRBV24-1
CATSDYQGGGIADTQYF
TGTGCCACCAGTGATTATCAGGGAGGCGGGATCGCAGATACGCAGTATTTT
>TRBD2|.|TRBJ2-3|TRBV5-1
CASSWGLAGGTDTQYF
TGCGCCAGCAGCTGGGGACTAGCGGGAGGCACAGATACGCAGTATTTT
>.|many|TRBJ1-1|TRBV6-2/TRBV6-3
CASSYGSNTEAFF
TGTGCCAGCAGTTACGGGTCGAACACTGAAGCTTTCTTT
>TRBD1|few|TRBJ2-7|TRBV5-6
CASSYGTGGYGQYF
TGTGCCAGCAGCTACGGGACAGGGGGTTACGGGCAGTACTTC
>TRBD1|many|TRBJ2-7|TRBV4-1
CASSRTGTGVVHEQYF
TGCGCCAGCAGCCGAACTGGGACAGGGGTCGTCCACGAGCAGTACTTC
>.|.|TRBJ2-1|TRBV4-2
CASSQAAAGVKNEQFF
TGTGCCAGCAGCCAAGCTGCGGCAGGGGTCAAGAATGAGCAGTTCTTC
>.|many|TRBJ2-7|TRBV5-1
CASSLNIGGDEQYF
TGCGCCAGCAGCTTGAATATAGGGGGGGACGAGCAGTACTTC
>.|.|TRBJ2-7|TRBV20-1
CSAGRGFAQYF
TGCAGTGCCGGACGGGGTTTTGCGCAGTACTTC
>TRBD1|few|TRBJ1-1|TRBV7-9
CASSISRAGGTEAFF
TGTGCCAGCAGCATCAGTAGGGCAGGGGGCACTGAAGCTTTCTTT
>.|many|TRBJ2-1|TRBV5-4
CASSLIAGSNEQFF
TGTGCCAGCAGCTTGATAGCAGGGTCGAATGAGCAGTTCTTC
>.|.|TRBJ2-3|TRBV5-1
CASRSGDLTDTQYF
TGCGCCAGCAGGTCAGGGGACCTCACAGATACGCAGTATTTT
>.|few|TRBJ1-2|TRBV7-2
CASSFSRAFANYGYTF
TGTGCCAGCAGCTTCTCCAGGGCCTTCGCTAACTATGGCTACACCTTC
>.|many|TRBJ1-2|TRBV20-1
CSATILGYTF
TGCAGTGCAACAATTTTGGGCTACACCTTC
>.|.|TRBJ1-1|TRBV4-1
CASSQVDGTEAFF
TGCGCCAGCAGCCAAGTGGACGGAACTGAAGCTTTCTTT
>.|few|TRBJ2-2|TRBV7-2
CASSSPSGNTGELFF
TGTGCCAGCAGCTCCCCTTCTGGGAACACCGGGGAGCTGTTTTTT
>TRBD1|few|TRBJ2-7|TRBV5-1
CASSSPGTASYEQYF
TGCGCCAGCAGCTCCCCCGGGACAGCGTCCTACGAGCAGTACTTC
>.|few|TRBJ1-1|TRBV9
CASSREMNTEAFF
TGTGCCAGCAGCAGAGAGATGAACACTGAAGCTTTCTTT
>TRBD1|.|TRBJ1-6|TRBV7-2
CASSSRDSNSPLHF
TGTGCCAGCAGCTCCAGGGACAGTAATTCACCCCTCCACTTT